Each of the 8 T cell receptor beta chains below was sequenced from the same sample in a study of blood T cell repertoires in COVID-19. The method was immunoSEQ multiplex PCR; TCRdb's version includes in-frame clones alone and lacks a portion of them. The table has a few hundred thousand clones, 75% to 90% seen once. Sequencing input: PBMCs or T cells enriched from blood (not recorded which). The receptors were sampled from a woman between 50 and 59 years old who had recovered from COVID-19.

This clone was found many times. The rearrangement uses TRBV15 and TRBJ1-2, with D tentatively TRBD1 (6 bases). With 1 base removed from V and 4 bases from J, the gap between germline ends came to 13 bases. The CDR3 covers 15 residues. Looked up from germline, CDR1 is LNHNV and CDR2 is YYDKDF (reference sequence). The CDR3: CATSRGSQGTYGYTF. The CDR3 DNA reads TGTGCCACCAGCAGAGGCAGTCAGGGGACCTATGGCTACACCTTC.

The chain carries TRBV29-1 and TRBJ2-3; TRBD1 is a possible D gene (6 bases). The CDR3 sequence is 12 residues long. The germline V gene encodes CDR1 SQVTM and CDR2 ANQGSEA. Trimming took 3 bases from V and 5 from J, leaving 9 bases between them. The CDR3, as DNA: TGCAGCGTTGATCCAGGGGAAGATACGCAGTATTTT. It is translated as CSVDPGEDTQYF.

The chain carries TRBV19 and TRBJ2-1; 7 bases agree with TRBD2. The CDR3 runs 15 residues. With 6 bases clipped from V and 10 bases from J, the junction kept 15 bases outside the gene matches. Looked up from germline, CDR1 is LNHDA and CDR2 is SQIVND (reference sequence). CDR3 sequence (DNA): TGTGCCAGTAGCTCCGGGACTACCCTCCTGGGGGAGCAGTTCTTC. Protein product: CASSSGTTLLGEQFF.

V and J are TRBV19 and TRBJ1-3, with D perhaps TRBD1 (5 bases). Germline CDR1 LNHDA, CDR2 SQIVND (reference sequence). V was clipped by 5 bases and J by 0 bases, with 11 bases between them. The CDR3 totals 15 residues. CDR3 loop: CASSVRARSGNTIYF. The CDR3 region has the DNA TGTGCCAGTAGTGTCAGGGCTCGCTCTGGAAACACCATATATTTT.

The chain joins TRBV3-1 (or the pseudogene TRBV3-2) to TRBJ2-7, with 9 bases matching TRBD1. CDR3 size: 16 residues. The germline CDR1 and CDR2 sequences are LGHDT and YNNKEL (reference sequence). The junction had 3 bases not matched to a gene; V was cut back by 0 bases and J by 0 bases. The CDR3 nucleotides read TGTGCCAGCAGCCAAGAGGGGACAGGGTACTCCTACGAGCAGTACTTC. Its protein is CASSQEGTGYSYEQYF.

The genes are TRBV19 and TRBJ2-7; D might be TRBD1 (6 bases). The CDR3 covers 13 residues. CDR1 LNHDA and CDR2 SQIVND come from the germline V gene (reference sequence). Deletions cut 1 base from V and 5 bases from J, with 9 bases between. The CDR3 loop reads CASSIARGDEQYF. CDR3 DNA: TGTGCCAGTAGTATAGCCAGGGGAGACGAGCAGTACTTC.

V and J are TRBV7-9 and TRBJ2-7, with 7 bases identical to TRBD2. The CDR3 runs 14 residues. V was pared by 1 base and J by 5 bases, with 5 bases of the junction left unmatched. Germline CDR1 is SEHNR and CDR2 is FQNEAQ (reference sequence). The CDR3 region is CASSLGGRTHEQYF. The CDR3 DNA reads as TGTGCCAGCAGCTTAGGCGGGAGAACCCACGAGCAGTACTTC.

The chain links TRBV12-2 to TRBJ1-1. TRBV12-2 is noted as a pseudogene. This CDR3 has 14 residues. The CDR3: CASRLAGPNTEAFF. The CDR3 DNA reads TGTGCAAGTCGCCTCGCGGGACCGAACACTGAAGCTTTCTTT.